Each of the 24 T cell receptor beta chains below was sequenced from the same sample in a study of CD8 T cells in ankylosing spondylitis. The study, taken as a whole, reports: Seemingly characteristic of ankylosing spondylitis blood was a TCR beta motif consisting of about 8 highly homologous variants.

TCRdb reprocessed the 5' RACE reads via MiXCR and lists one record per CDR3 protein. This table holds 350,000 or so distinct CDR3 sequences, approximately 8.2% found once. No antigen has been identified for these receptors. Sequenced: blood, either unsorted or a sorted T cell fraction (not recorded which). These receptors were taken from a male donor with ankylosing spondylitis.

There are a few counts of this clonotype. The gene calls are TRBV4-1 and TRBJ2-3; D is undetermined. The germline V gene has CDR1 MGHRA and CDR2 YSYEKL. This CDR3 spans 15 amino acids. The V and J ends lost 3 bases and 1 base respectively, with 11 bases between them. CDR3 in DNA: TGCGCCAGCAGCCAGCGACAAGGGCGCACAGATACGCAGTATTTT. As protein: CASSQRQGRTDTQYF.

The table lists this clonotype with a few counts. J is TRBJ2-3 and V is TRBV14; TRBD1 matches 10 bases. This CDR3 spans 20 amino acids. CDR1 is SGHDN and CDR2 is FVKESK in the germline V gene. V was pared by 0 bases and J by 4 bases, with 16 bases of the junction left unmatched. The CDR3 coding sequence is TGTGCCAGCAGCCAAGATCACGCGGACAGGGGGTTAAGGGTTGCAGATACGCAGTATTTT. It is translated as CASSQDHADRGLRVADTQYF.

This clonotype was counted ten times or more. The chain uses TRBV12-3 or TRBV12-4 and TRBJ1-1; 8 bases align to TRBD1. CDR3 size: 13 residues. After removal of 4 bases from V and 10 bases from J, the junction contained 8 bases not matched to a gene. CDR3 nucleotide sequence: TGTGCCAGCAGTTCGACAGGGGTTGGGTTAGCTTTCTTT. Translated, it gives CASSSTGVGLAFF.

This clonotype appeared many times. V gene TRBV27 combines with J gene TRBJ2-3; 7 nucleotides match TRBD1. The CDR3 contains 18 residues. The V gene end was trimmed by 7 bases and the J gene end by 1 base; junction bases not matched to a gene: 17. CDR1 is MNHEY and CDR2 is SMNVEV in the germline V gene (reference sequence). The CDR3 sequence: CASTREGDREEGTDTQYF. The CDR3 coding sequence is TGTGCCAGCACCCGAGAGGGGGACAGAGAAGAGGGCACAGATACGCAGTATTTT.

A note on this clonotype: A read error may produce the germline difference seen at one junction end. This rearrangement joins TRBV11-2 to TRBJ2-7; 9 bases align to TRBD1. In germline, CDR1 is SGHAT, CDR2 FQNNGV. The CDR3 spans 15 residues. The CDR3 DNA is TGTGCCAGCACCTTGGGGGGGACAGGGTGGATCCGTACGGACTTC. Translation gives CASTLGGTGWIRTDF.

At least ten counts were recorded for this clonotype. The V gene is TRBV4-3, the J gene TRBJ2-1; weak D call: TRBD2 (5 bases). Trimming left V 3 bases short and J 4 bases short, with 16 bases between. Germline CDR1 LGHNA, CDR2 YSLEER. This CDR3 spans 16 amino acids. CDR3 loop: CASSQTTGSRYNEQFF. DNA for the CDR3: TGCGCCAGCAGCCAGACCACGGGGTCACGATACAATGAGCAGTTCTTC.

The CDR3 bases are TGCGCCAGCAGCCAAGATATAGCTATATACGAGCAGTACTTC. It is translated as CASSQDIAIYEQYF. The chain links TRBV4-1 to TRBJ2-7; D ambiguous. Germline CDR1 and CDR2: MGHRA and YSYEKL. V was shortened by 0 bases and J by 4 bases, with 10 bases between the two germline ends. The CDR3 runs 14 residues.

The genes are TRBV7-9 and TRBJ1-2; 8 bases align to TRBD1. The V gene end was trimmed by 5 bases and the J gene end by 2 bases; junction bases not matched to a gene: 4. Germline CDR1 is SEHNR and CDR2 is FQNEAQ (reference sequence). This CDR3 has 14 residues. The CDR3 loop is CASSKGQENYGYTF. The CDR3 nucleotides read TGTGCCAGCAGCAAGGGACAGGAAAACTATGGCTACACCTTC.

This clonotype was seen repeatedly, ten times or more. This rearrangement joins TRBV24-1 to TRBJ2-1; 10 positions agree with TRBD2. The CDR3 has 16 amino acids. J gave up 4 bases and V 7 bases, and 9 bases lay outside the gene matches. Germline V gene data show CDR1 as KGHDR and CDR2 as SFDVKD. CDR3 sequence reads: CATRAGGSGRYNEQFF. The CDR3 nucleotides read TGTGCCACCAGAGCAGGGGGTAGCGGGAGGTACAATGAGCAGTTCTTC.

This clonotype was seen a handful of times. V and J are TRBV12-3 or TRBV12-4 and TRBJ1-4; D not resolved. This CDR3 is built from 15 residues. V was pared by 5 bases and J by 5 bases, with 15 bases between. The CDR3 sequence is CASSLLGRGNEKLFF. CDR3 DNA sequence: TGTGCCAGCAGTCTACTCGGCCGAGGGAATGAAAAACTGTTTTTT.

The chain employs TRBV13 and TRBJ1-4; a weak D match, TRBD1 (5 bases). CDR1 is PRHDT, CDR2 FYEKMQ, per germline (reference sequence). V lost 4 bases and J lost 4, with 10 bases in between. The CDR3 covers 14 residues. The CDR3, as DNA: TGTGCCAGCAGCTCCCGGACATATAATGAAAAACTGTTTTTT. This sequence encodes CASSSRTYNEKLFF.

V and J are TRBV9 and TRBJ1-4; D remains ambiguous. The V end lost 3 bases, the J end lost 5 bases, and 11 bases lay between the germline ends. CDR3 length: 14 residues. CDR1 and CDR2 (germline): SGDLS, YYNGEE. CDR3 amino acids: CASSAVGINEKLFF. The CDR3 bases are TGTGCCAGCAGCGCCGTAGGGATCAATGAAAAACTGTTTTTT. The full variable domain, with the rest looked up from reference TRBV9 and TRBJ1-4, is DSGVTQTPKHLITATGQRVTLRCSPRSGDLSVYWYQQSLDQGLQFLIQYYNGEERAKGNILERFSAQQFPDLHSELNLSSLELGDSALYFCASSAVGINEKLFFGSGTQLSVL.

This clonotype has a count of ten or more. The rearrangement links TRBV12-3 or TRBV12-4 to TRBJ1-4, with 9 nucleotides matching TRBD1. The CDR3 totals 16 residues. V was clipped by 6 bases and J by 10 bases; unmatched bases: 15. In DNA, the CDR3 is TGTGCCAGCAGCCTGCCCCCGGGACAGGGAGTCGGAAAACTGTTTTTT. Protein: CASSLPPGQGVGKLFF.

This clonotype was seen only a few times. V usage is TRBV7-2 and J usage is TRBJ2-1; D could derive from TRBD1 or TRBD2 (5 bases each). CDR1 and CDR2 from the germline V gene are SGHTA and FQGNSA. This CDR3 comprises 16 residues. V shed 0 bases and J shed 5 bases, with 14 bases lying between them. The CDR3: CASSLAWGGDHNEQFF. In nucleotides, the CDR3 is TGTGCCAGCAGCTTAGCTTGGGGTGGGGACCACAATGAGCAGTTCTTC.

This clonotype was seen more than once but under ten times. The V gene is TRBV3-1, the J gene TRBJ2-7, with 9 bases matching TRBD1. The germline gives CDR1 LGHDT, CDR2 YNNKEL (reference sequence). V lost 9 bases to trimming and J lost 6 bases; unmatched junction nucleotides: 9. This CDR3 is built from 13 residues. CDR3 amino acids: CASTTGGFGEQYF. The DNA for the CDR3 is TGTGCCAGTACCACAGGGGGCTTTGGCGAGCAGTACTTC.

This clonotype was counted a few times. The chain combines TRBV9 with TRBJ2-7, with TRBD1 identical over 10 bases. Losses at the gene ends were 8 bases for V and 2 bases for J; bases not matched to a gene: 22. Germline CDR1 is SGDLS and CDR2 is YYNGEE. The CDR3 is 19 residues long. DNA for the CDR3: TGTGCCAGAACGGACCACGGGACAGGGGAATTCGAAGAGGCCTACGAGCAGTACTTC. Its translation is CARTDHGTGEFEEAYEQYF. Combining the CDR3 with reference TRBV9 and TRBJ2-7 gives the whole variable domain DSGVTQTPKHLITATGQRVTLRCSPRSGDLSVYWYQQSLDQGLQFLIQYYNGEERAKGNILERFSAQQFPDLHSELNLSSLELGDSALYFCARTDHGTGEFEEAYEQYFGPGTRLTVT.

This clonotype was detected only a few times. This chain uses TRBV15 with TRBJ2-5, with D perhaps matching TRBD1 (5 bases). CDR1 is LNHNV, CDR2 YYDKDF, per germline (reference sequence). The CDR3 contains 14 residues. V lost 0 bases and J 4 bases, leaving 9 bases between the germline ends. The CDR3 coding sequence is TGTGCCACCAGCAGAGATTGGCAGGGAGAGACCCAGTACTTC. Translating gives CATSRDWQGETQYF.

The chain has TRBV19 and TRBJ1-4; no definite D call. Trimming removed 3 bases at V and 0 bases at J, with 11 bases between. The CDR3 contains 16 residues. In germline, CDR1 is LNHDA, CDR2 SQIVND (reference sequence). The CDR3 sequence is CASSILQRATNEKLFF. For the CDR3, the DNA is TGTGCCAGTAGTATCCTTCAGAGGGCAACTAATGAAAAACTGTTTTTT.

The genes are TRBV5-1 and TRBJ1-6; the match to TRBD1 covers 11 bases. CDR1 and CDR2 from the germline V gene are SGHRS and YFSETQ. This CDR3 has 17 residues. J gave up 10 bases and V 4 bases, and 13 bases lay outside the gene matches. The CDR3 DNA reads TGCGCCAGCAGCCCCGAGGCGGACAGGGGGCTTCGCTCACCCCTCCACTTT. This translates into CASSPEADRGLRSPLHF.

This sequence joins TRBV2 and TRBJ1-4, with D uncertain. This CDR3 is 15 amino acids long. Trimming pared 6 bases from V and 7 bases from J, leaving 18 bases between. Germline CDR1 is SNHLY and CDR2 is FYNNEI. CDR3 sequence reads: CASSGGLSLIEKLFF. The CDR3 region has the DNA TGTGCCAGCAGCGGAGGATTGAGCCTAATTGAAAAACTGTTTTTT.

The J gene is TRBJ1-6, the V gene TRBV19; 8 bases are a match to TRBD1. Germline assignment: CDR1 LNHDA and CDR2 SQIVND (reference sequence). The trim removed 7 bases at V and 7 bases at J, leaving 9 bases unmatched. The CDR3 loop spans 15 amino acids. For the CDR3, the DNA is TGTGCCAGTACCCTCACAGACAGGGGAAATTCACCCCTCCACTTT. Translated, it gives CASTLTDRGNSPLHF.

The chain uses TRBV9 and TRBJ1-1; 9 nucleotides match TRBD1. V shed 3 bases and J 6 bases; nucleotides not matched to a gene: 6. Germline lookup yields CDR1 SGDLS and CDR2 YYNGEE. The length of the CDR3 is 14 residues. CDR3 protein: CASSGHRGPAEAFF. The DNA for the CDR3 is TGTGCCAGCAGCGGACACAGGGGGCCTGCTGAAGCTTTCTTT.

In DNA form, the CDR3 reads TGTGCCAGCAGCAAAGGGACAAGAGTTTTTGGCACCGGGGAGCTGTTTTTT. Residues: CASSKGTRVFGTGELFF. The rearrangement links TRBV21-1 to TRBJ2-2; the D segment call TRBD1 is taken from the table without a DNA check. TRBV21-1 is classified as a pseudogene. The CDR3 has 17 residues.

This clonotype was seen many times. The chain couples TRBV5-8 to TRBJ2-1, with 9 nucleotides matching TRBD2. Germline trimming cut 2 bases from V and 3 bases from J; bases unmatched to any gene: 3. Germline V gives CDR1 SGHTS, CDR2 YDEGEE. The CDR3 length is 15 residues. This CDR3 is CASSLGTSFYNEQFF. CDR3 sequence (DNA): TGTGCCAGCAGCTTAGGGACTAGCTTCTACAATGAGCAGTTCTTC.